This T cell receptor (beta chain) was captured by sequencing in a study of radiation and T cells in renal cell carcinoma. Indicated treatment: treatment-naive control, cytoreductive nephrectomy. Control tumor donors were a handful of females and roughly 10 males, median age about 50 years. V was shortened by 3 bases and J by 5 bases, with 10 bases between the two germline ends. Germline CDR1 is MNHNS and CDR2 is SASEGT. CDR3 length: 13 amino acids. The data were produced by immunoSEQ multiplex PCR, yet TCRdb's version contains in-frame clones alone and is incomplete. This table holds around 26,000 clones, roughly 60% found once.

Source: tumor tissue, taken from a patient whose treatment was nephrectomy without radiotherapy. The V and J genes are TRBV6-1 and TRBJ1-1; D gene ambiguous. The clonotype comes from a man aged 40-49 years with renal cell carcinoma. The CDR3 DNA sequence: TGTGCCAGCAGTGACTTTAGTGTGACTGAAGCTTTCTTT. Encoded protein: CASSDFSVTEAFF.